This T cell receptor beta chain was sequenced during a study of T cells in localized non-small cell lung cancer. Investigators took adjacent lung free of atypia at least 2 cm from the tumor margin. Whole-study findings and limits: Among the top 100 tumor clones, a median about 52 appeared in adjacent lung. In the blood, greater T cell density corresponded to longer overall survival. Uninvolved adjacent lung had the highest recorded T cell clonality, with tumor below it.

TCRdb's table, derived via immunoSEQ multiplex PCR, lists solely in-frame clones and lacks some. This table holds 800 to 1,000 clones, 25% to 35% found once. Judged by abundance, this clone is medium-sized. No antigen is known for it. Germline CDR1 and CDR2: MGHRA and YSYEKL. CDR3 size: 17 residues. The trim removed 1 base at V and 5 bases at J, leaving 12 bases unmatched. The specimen was normal lung tissue next to the tumor, collected before any cancer treatment. V gene TRBV4-1 combines with J gene TRBJ2-7, with 9 bases aligning to TRBD1. This TCR came from a man between 40 and 69 years old with stage II lung adenocarcinoma. The CDR3 bases are TGCGCCAGCAGCCAAGCTGAGTCGGGACAGGGAGTCAACGAGCAGTACTTC. Encoded protein: CASSQAESGQGVNEQYF.